This TCR beta chain derives from a study of blood T cells in healthy people across ages. The study, taken as a whole, reports: The study found more naive CD4+ cells and higher diversity in long-lived than aged donors.

For this clonotype: Its antigen remains unknown.

Primers used in a second PCR of roughly 7 to 11 cycles were a sample-barcoded 5' primer and a J-beta primer mix. TCRdb independently ran MiXCR on the 5' RACE reads; one entry per CDR3 protein. This table has a few hundred thousand distinct CDR3 sequences, about half appearing once. Germline V gene data show CDR1 as LGHDT and CDR2 as YNNKEL (reference sequence). V was trimmed by 6 bases and J by 0 bases, leaving 21 bases between them. CDR3 size: 17 residues. The V and J genes are TRBV3-1 and TRBJ2-7; D is perhaps TRBD2 (6 bases). The specimen sequenced was blood. This TCR derives from a man aged 55 to 70 in good health. This chain's CDR3 is CASSPLGLAGSSYEQYF. In DNA form, the CDR3 reads TGTGCCAGCAGTCCACTCGGGCTAGCCGGGAGCTCCTACGAGCAGTACTTC.